This TCR beta chain emerged from a study of blood T cells in healthy people across ages. For every donor, a draw yielded approximately 9.8 milliliters of peripheral blood. Each sample had at least 7 million PBMCs isolated. V was pared by 0 bases and J by 3 bases, with 11 bases between. The CDR3 totals 14 residues. Germline V gives CDR1 SQVTM, CDR2 ANQGSEA. Regarding the study as a whole: Aged donors had fewer naive CD4+ cells and lower diversity than long-lived donors.

With a J-beta primer mix and a sample-barcoded 5' primer, a second PCR ran 7 to 11 cycles. Through a template-switch adaptor with 12 random nucleotides, each cDNA molecule received a tag. TCRdb independently ran MiXCR on the 5' RACE reads; one entry per CDR3 protein. Altogether around 1,800,000 distinct CDR3 sequences are present, around 42% being singletons, with the ten largest covering about 21%. Worth noting for this clonotype: Its cognate antigen is unknown.

This chain joins TRBV29-1 and TRBJ1-1; no reliable D call. This sequence originates from a human donor in good health. Specimen: blood. The CDR3 DNA follows: TGCAGCGTTGAAGACCGTAACTGGGACACTGAAGCTTTCTTT. This translates into CSVEDRNWDTEAFF.